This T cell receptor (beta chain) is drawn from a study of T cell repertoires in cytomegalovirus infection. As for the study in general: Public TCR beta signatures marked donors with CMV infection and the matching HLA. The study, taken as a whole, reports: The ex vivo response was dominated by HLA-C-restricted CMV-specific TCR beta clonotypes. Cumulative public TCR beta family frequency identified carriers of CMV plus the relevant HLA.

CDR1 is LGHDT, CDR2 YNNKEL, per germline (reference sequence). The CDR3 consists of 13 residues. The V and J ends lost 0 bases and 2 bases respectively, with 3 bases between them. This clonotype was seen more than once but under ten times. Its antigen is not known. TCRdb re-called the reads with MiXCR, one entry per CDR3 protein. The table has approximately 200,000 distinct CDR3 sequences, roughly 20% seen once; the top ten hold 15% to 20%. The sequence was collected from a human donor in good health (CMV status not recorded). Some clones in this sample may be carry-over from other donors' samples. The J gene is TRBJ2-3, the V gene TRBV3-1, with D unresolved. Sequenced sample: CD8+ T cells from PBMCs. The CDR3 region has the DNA TGTGCCAGCAGCCAAGACTACACAGATACGCAGTATTTT. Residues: CASSQDYTDTQYF.